The sequence of this T cell receptor beta chain was determined in a study of T cell responses to AZD1222 COVID-19 vaccine. The study, taken as a whole, reports: Most donors were white British, females outnumbered males, and clonal diversity was possibly underestimated. Sampling captured repertoires only after the peak T cell response.

Remarks on this clone: Its specificity is unknown.

Some clones are missing from TCRdb's copy, which holds only in-frame ones; the method was immunoSEQ multiplex PCR. The sample shows fewer than 120,000 clones, around 80% of them seen only once. The CDR3 runs 16 residues. Trimming took 3 bases from V and 3 from J, leaving 17 bases between them. Germline V gene sequence: CDR1 LNHDA, CDR2 SQIVND (reference sequence). The chain is built from TRBV19 and TRBJ1-2; possibly TRBD1 for D (6 bases). The source was peripheral blood, collected on day 0 of AZD1222 vaccination. The sequence was obtained from an adult in good health. The CDR3 loop is CASSMGRRGADYGYTF. In nucleotides, the CDR3 is TGTGCCAGTAGTATGGGGCGGCGGGGGGCCGACTATGGCTACACCTTC.